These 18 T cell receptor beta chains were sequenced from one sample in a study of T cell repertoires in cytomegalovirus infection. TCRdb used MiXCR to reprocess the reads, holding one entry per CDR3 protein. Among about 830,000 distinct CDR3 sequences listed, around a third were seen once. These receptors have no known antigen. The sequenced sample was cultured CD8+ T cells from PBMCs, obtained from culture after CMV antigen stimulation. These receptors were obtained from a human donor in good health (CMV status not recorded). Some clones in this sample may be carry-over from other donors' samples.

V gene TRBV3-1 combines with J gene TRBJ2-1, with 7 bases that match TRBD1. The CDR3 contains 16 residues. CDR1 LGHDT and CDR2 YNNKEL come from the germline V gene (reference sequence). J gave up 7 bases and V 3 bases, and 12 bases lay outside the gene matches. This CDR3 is CASSHLGQLRINEQFF. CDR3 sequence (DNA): TGTGCCAGCAGCCATTTGGGACAGCTAAGGATAAATGAGCAGTTCTTC.

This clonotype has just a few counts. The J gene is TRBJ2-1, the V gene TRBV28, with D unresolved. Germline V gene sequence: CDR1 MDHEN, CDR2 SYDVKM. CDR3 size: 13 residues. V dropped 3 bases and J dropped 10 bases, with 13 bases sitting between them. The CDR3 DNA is TGTGCCAGCAGTTTTGTAAGGGTTTGGGAGCAGTTCTTC. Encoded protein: CASSFVRVWEQFF.

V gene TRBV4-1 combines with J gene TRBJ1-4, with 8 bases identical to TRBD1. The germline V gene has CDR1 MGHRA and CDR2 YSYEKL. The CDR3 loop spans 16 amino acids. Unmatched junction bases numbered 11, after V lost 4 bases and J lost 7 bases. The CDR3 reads CASSPQGQGASEKLFF. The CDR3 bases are TGCGCCAGCAGCCCTCAGGGCCAGGGGGCGAGTGAAAAACTGTTTTTT.

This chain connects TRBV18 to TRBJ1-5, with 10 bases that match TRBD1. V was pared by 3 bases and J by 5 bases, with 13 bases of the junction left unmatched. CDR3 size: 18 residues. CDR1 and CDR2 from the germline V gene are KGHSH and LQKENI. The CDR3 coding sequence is TGTGCCAGCTCACCGGCTCCTTGCGGGACAGGGGTCGATCAGCCCCAGCATTTT. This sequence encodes CASSPAPCGTGVDQPQHF.

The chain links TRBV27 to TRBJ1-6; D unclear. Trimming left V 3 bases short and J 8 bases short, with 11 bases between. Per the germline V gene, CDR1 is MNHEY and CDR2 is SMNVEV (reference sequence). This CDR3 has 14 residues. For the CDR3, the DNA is TGTGCCAGCAGTTTCGGACCAACATATTCACCCCTCCACTTT. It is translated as CASSFGPTYSPLHF.

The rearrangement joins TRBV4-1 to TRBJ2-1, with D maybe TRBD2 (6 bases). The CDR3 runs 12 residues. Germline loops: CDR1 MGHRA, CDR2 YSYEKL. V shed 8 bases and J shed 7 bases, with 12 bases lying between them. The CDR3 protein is CASARAGNEQFF. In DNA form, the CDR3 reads TGCGCCAGCGCACGGGCGGGAAATGAGCAGTTCTTC.

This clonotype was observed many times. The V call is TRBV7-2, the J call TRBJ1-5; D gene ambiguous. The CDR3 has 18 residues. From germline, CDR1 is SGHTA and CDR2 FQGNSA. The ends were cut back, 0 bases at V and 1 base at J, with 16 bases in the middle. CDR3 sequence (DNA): TGTGCCAGCAGCTTAGCGCAGGTCGATGTCTGGAGCAATCAGCCCCAGCATTTT. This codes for CASSLAQVDVWSNQPQHF.

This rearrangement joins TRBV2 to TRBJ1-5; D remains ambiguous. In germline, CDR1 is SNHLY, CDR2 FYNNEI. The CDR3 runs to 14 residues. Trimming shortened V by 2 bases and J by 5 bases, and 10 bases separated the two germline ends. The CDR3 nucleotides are TGTGCCAGCAGTGAACGGGCTTTACATCAGCCCCAGCATTTT. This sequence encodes CASSERALHQPQHF.

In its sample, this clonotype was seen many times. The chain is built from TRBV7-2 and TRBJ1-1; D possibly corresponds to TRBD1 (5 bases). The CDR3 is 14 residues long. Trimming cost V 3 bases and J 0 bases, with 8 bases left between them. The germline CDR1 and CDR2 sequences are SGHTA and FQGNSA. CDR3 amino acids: CASSFRDLNTEAFF. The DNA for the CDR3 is TGTGCCAGCAGCTTCAGGGATTTGAACACTGAAGCTTTCTTT. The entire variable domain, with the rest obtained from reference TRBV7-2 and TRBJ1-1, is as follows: GAGVSQSPSNKVTEKGKDVELRCDPISGHTALYWYRQSLGQGLEFLIYFQGNSAPDKSGLPSDRFSAERTGGSVSTLTIQRTQQEDSAVYLCASSFRDLNTEAFFGQGTRLTVV.

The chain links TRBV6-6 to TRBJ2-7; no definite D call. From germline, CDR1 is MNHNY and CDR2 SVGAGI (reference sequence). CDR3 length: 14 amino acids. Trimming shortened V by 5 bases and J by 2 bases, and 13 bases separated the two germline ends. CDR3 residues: CASSTAGAAYEQYF. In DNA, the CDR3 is TGTGCCAGCAGTACCGCTGGCGCCGCCTACGAGCAGTACTTC.

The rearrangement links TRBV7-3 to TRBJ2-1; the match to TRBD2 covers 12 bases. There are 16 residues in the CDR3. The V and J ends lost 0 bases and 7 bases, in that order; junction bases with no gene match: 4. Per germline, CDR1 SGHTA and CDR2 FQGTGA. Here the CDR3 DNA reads TGTGCCAGCAGCTTAACTTCTAGCGGGGGGGCGAATGAGCAGTTCTTC. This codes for CASSLTSSGGANEQFF.

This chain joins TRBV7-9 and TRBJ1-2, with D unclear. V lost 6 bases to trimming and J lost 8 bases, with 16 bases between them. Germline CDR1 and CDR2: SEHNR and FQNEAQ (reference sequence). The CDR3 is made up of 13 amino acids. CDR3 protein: CASRNGWVGGYTF. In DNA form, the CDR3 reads TGTGCCAGCAGGAATGGTTGGGTGGGGGGCTACACCTTC.

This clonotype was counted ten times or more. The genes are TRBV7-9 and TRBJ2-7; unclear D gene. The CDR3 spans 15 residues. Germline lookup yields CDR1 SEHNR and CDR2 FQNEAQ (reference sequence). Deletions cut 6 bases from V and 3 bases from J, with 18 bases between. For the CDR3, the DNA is TGTGCCAGCAGTCATCCCCTCGCAGAATACTACGAGCAGTACTTC. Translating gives CASSHPLAEYYEQYF.

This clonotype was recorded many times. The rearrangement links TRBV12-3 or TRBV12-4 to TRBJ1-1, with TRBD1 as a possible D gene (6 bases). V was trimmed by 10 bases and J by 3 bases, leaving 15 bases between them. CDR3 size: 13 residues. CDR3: CATSRPGDTEAFF. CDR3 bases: TGTGCCACCTCCCGCCCAGGGGACACTGAAGCTTTCTTT.

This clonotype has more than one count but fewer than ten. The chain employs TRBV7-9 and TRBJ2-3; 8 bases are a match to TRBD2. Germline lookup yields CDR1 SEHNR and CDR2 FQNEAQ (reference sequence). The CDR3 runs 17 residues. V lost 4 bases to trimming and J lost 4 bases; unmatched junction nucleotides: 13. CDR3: CASSSNSGLAGADTQYF. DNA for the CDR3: TGTGCCAGCAGCTCAAACTCAGGACTAGCAGGAGCAGATACGCAGTATTTT. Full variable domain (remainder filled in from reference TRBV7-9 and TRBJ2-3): DTGVSQNPRHKITKRGQNVTFRCDPISEHNRLYWYRQTLGQGPEFLTYFQNEAQLEKSRLLSDRFSAERPKGSFSTLEIQRTEQGDSAMYLCASSSNSGLAGADTQYFGPGTRLTVL.

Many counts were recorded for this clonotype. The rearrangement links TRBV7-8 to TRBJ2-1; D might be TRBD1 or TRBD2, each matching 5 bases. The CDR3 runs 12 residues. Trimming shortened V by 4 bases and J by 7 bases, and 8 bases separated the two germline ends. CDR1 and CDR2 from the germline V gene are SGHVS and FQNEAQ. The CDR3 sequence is CASSSGANEQFF. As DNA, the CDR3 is TGTGCCAGCAGCTCCGGGGCAAATGAGCAGTTCTTC. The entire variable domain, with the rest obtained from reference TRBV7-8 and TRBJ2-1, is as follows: GAGVSQSPRYKVAKRGQDVALRCDPISGHVSLFWYQQALGQGPEFLTYFQNEAQLDKSGLPSDRFFAERPEGSVSTLKIQRTQQEDSAVYLCASSSGANEQFFGPGTRLTVL.

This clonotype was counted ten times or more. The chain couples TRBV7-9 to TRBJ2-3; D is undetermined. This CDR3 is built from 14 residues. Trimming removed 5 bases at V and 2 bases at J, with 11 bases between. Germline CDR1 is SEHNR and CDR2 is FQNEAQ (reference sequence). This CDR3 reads CASSPWSLTDTQYF. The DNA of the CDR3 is TGTGCCAGCAGCCCCTGGAGCCTCACAGATACGCAGTATTTT.

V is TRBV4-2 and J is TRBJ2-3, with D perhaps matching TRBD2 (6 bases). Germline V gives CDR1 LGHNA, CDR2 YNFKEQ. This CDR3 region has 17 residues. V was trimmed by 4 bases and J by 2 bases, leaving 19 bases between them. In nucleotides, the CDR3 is TGTGCCAGCAGCCGACTTCCGGGGGACCGGGACACAGATACGCAGTATTTT. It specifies CASSRLPGDRDTDTQYF.